Below, one TCR beta chain is given with its context. Its antigen is currently unknown. These data are taken from a study of shared clonotypes between healthy human individuals. Only CD45RO-negative cells positively selected for CCR7 counted as naive CD8 cells, so terminally differentiated effector memory CD45RA+ cells were excluded. Only in-frame clones appear in the TCRdb table, and some are missing; sequencing was by immunoSEQ multiplex PCR. Of roughly 2,000,000 clones in the sample, 80% to 95% are singletons; the top ten hold approximately 1.6%. General study findings and limits: Estimated richness was generally greater in naive than memory subsets.

Germline-derived CDR1 and CDR2 are MDHEN and SYDVKM. This CDR3 is 13 amino acids long. Trimming cost V 8 bases and J 0 bases, with 11 bases left between them. The source is a man younger than 35 in good health. Some clones in this sample may be carry-over from other donors' samples. V is TRBV28 and J is TRBJ2-7; tentatively, D is TRBD1 (6 bases). Specimen: naive CD8+ T cells from PBMCs. The chain's CDR3 is CASLGTTSYEQYF. The CDR3 nucleotides are TGTGCCAGCCTAGGGACAACCTCCTACGAGCAGTACTTC.